The source of this T cell receptor beta chain is a study of cytomegalovirus exposure and HLA in healthy donors. Study overall: There were about 85 million unique TCRs (from HLA-typed donors) in an early data release.

PCR was performed using 60 Vbeta and 13 Jbeta primers. Here immunoSEQ multiplex PCR was the method, and the copy in TCRdb shows in-frame clones only, minus some. The table shows over 150,000 clones, with over 75% occurring only once. Turning to this clone: Its target is not known.

The V gene lost 6 bases and the J gene lost 2 bases, with 14 bases spanning the gap. The CDR3 is 15 residues long. Germline V gene data show CDR1 as MGHRA and CDR2 as YSYEKL. Broader study findings: Many donors carried some public TCRs, although rarity characterized most TCR sequences. Prior analysis indicated that the majority of TCR beta V segments exhibited productivity approximately 87% or approximately 30% of the time.

The chain links TRBV4-1 to TRBJ1-5; D perhaps matches TRBD1 (5 bases). This clonotype was obtained from a girl under three years old in good health and CMV-seronegative. Material: PBMCs. The CDR3 DNA is TGCGCCAGCAGTCCGGACCCAGGGCGCAATCAGCCCCAGCATTTT. It is translated as CASSPDPGRNQPQHF.